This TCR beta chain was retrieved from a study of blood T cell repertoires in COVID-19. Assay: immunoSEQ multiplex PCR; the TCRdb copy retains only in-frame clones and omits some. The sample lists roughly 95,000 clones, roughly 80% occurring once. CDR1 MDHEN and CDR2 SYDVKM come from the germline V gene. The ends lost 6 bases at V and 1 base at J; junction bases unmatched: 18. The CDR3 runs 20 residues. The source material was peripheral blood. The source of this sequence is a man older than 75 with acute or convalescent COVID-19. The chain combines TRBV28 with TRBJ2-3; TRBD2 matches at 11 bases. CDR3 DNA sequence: TGTGCCAGCAGGCCCAACCTCGGGACTAGCGGCCCCTCGGGCACAGATACGCAGTATTTT. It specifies CASRPNLGTSGPSGTDTQYF.